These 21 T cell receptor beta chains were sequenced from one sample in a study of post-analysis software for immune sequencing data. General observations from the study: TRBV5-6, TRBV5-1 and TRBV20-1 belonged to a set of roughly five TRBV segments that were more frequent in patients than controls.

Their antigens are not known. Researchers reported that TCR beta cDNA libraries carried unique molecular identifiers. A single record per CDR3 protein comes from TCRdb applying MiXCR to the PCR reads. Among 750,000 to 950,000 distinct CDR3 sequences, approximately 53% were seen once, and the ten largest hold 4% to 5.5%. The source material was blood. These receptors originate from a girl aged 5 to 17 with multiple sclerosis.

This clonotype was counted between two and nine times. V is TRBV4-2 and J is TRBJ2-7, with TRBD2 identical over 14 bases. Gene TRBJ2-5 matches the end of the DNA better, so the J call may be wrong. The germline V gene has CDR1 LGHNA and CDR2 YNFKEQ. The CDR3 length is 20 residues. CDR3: CASSHTVPGLAGERRETQYF. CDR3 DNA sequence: TGTGCCAGCAGCCATACGGTCCCGGGACTAGCGGGAGAACGAAGAGAGACCCAGTACTTC.

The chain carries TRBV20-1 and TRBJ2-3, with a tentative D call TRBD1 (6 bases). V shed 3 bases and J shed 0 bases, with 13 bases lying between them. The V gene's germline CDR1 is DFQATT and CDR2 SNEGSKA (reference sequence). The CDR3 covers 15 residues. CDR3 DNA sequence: TGCAGTGCTAGTTCCCGGGACAATAGCACAGATACGCAGTATTTT. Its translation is CSASSRDNSTDTQYF.

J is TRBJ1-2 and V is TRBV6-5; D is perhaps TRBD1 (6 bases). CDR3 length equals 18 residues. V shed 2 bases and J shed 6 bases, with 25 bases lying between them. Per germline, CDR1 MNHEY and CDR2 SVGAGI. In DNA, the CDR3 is TGTGCCAGCAGTTACCCGACAGGTTCAAAAGTCGGGATGAATGGCTACACCTTC. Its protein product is CASSYPTGSKVGMNGYTF.

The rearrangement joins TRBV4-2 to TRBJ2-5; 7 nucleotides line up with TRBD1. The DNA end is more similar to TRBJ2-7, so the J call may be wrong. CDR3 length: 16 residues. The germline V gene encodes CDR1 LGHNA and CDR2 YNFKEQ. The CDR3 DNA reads TGTGCCAGCAGCCAAGAAGGAACGGGGACAGACCACGAGCAGTACTTC. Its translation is CASSQEGTGTDHEQYF.

Here the CDR3 DNA reads TGCAGCGTCTCAACTGGGACAGACAATCAGCCCCAGCATTTT. It is translated as CSVSTGTDNQPQHF. V is TRBV29-1 and J is TRBJ1-5; 7 nucleotides line up with TRBD1. Germline CDR1 and CDR2: SQVTM and ANQGSEA. The length of the CDR3 is 14 residues. V gave up 6 bases and J gave up 3 bases; unmatched junction bases: 8.

This CDR3 reads CASSLPGQAYTF. DNA for the CDR3: TGCGCCAGCAGCTTACCGGGACAGGCTTACACCTTC. The J gene is TRBJ1-2, the V gene TRBV5-1, with TRBD1 identical over 8 bases. V gave up 2 bases and J gave up 11 bases; unmatched junction bases: 5. Germline loops: CDR1 SGHRS, CDR2 YFSETQ. The CDR3 has 12 amino acids.

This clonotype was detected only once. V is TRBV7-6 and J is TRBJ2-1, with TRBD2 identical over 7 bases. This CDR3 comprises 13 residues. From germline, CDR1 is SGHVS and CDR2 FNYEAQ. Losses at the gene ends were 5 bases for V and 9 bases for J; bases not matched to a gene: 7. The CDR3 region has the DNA TGTGCCAGCAGCCATTCTGGGGGGGGTGAGCAGTTCTTC. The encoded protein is CASSHSGGGEQFF.

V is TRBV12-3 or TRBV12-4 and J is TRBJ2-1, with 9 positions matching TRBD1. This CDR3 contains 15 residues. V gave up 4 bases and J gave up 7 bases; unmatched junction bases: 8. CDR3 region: CASSSGTGFVNEQFF. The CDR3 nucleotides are TGTGCCAGCAGTTCCGGGACAGGGTTCGTGAATGAGCAGTTCTTC.

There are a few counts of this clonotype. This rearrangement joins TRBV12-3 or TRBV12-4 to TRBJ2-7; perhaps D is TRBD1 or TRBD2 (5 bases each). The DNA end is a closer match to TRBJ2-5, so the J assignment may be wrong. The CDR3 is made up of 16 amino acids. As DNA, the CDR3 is TGTGCCAGCAGAGTATCGCGGAGAGGGGAACAAGAGACCCAGTACTTC. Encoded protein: CASRVSRRGEQETQYF.

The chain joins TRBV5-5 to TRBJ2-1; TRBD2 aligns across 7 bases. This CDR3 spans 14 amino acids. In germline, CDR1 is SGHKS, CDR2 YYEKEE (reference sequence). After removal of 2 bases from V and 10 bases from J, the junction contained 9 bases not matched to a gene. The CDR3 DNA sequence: TGTGCCAGCAGCTTTGCCCTGACTAGCAGAGAGCAGTTCTTC. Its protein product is CASSFALTSREQFF.

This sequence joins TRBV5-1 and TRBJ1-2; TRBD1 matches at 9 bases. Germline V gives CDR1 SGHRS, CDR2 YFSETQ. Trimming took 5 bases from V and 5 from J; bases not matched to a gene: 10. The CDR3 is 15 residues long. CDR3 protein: CASRPGQGQAYGYTF. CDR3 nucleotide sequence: TGCGCCAGCAGGCCGGGACAGGGACAGGCTTATGGCTACACCTTC.

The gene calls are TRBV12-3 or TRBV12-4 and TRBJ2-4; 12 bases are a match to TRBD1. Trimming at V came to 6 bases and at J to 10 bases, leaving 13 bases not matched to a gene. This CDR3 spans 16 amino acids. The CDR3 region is CASSPGQGAPHVIQYF. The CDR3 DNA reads TGTGCCAGCAGCCCGGGACAGGGGGCACCCCACGTTATTCAGTACTTC.

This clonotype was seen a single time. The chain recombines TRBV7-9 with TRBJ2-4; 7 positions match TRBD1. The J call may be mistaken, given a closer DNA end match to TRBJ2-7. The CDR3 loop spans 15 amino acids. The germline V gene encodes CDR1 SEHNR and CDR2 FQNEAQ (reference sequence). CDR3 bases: TGTGCCAGCAGCCCTCGACAGGGTCCGGCCTACGAGCAGTACTTC. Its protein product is CASSPRQGPAYEQYF.

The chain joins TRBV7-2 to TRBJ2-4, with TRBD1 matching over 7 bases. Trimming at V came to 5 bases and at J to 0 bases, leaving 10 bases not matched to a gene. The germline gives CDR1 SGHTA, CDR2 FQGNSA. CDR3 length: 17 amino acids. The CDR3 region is CASSRPTGMLAKNIQYF. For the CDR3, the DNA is TGTGCCAGCAGCCGGCCGACAGGGATGCTAGCCAAAAACATTCAGTACTTC.

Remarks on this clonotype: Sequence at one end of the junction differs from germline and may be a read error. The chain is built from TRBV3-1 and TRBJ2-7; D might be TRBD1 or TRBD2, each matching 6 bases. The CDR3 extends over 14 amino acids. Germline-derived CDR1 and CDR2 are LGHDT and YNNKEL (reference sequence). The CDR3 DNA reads TGTGCCAGCAGCCAAGGAACGGGGGCCTACGGGCAGTACTTC. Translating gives CASSQGTGAYGQYF.

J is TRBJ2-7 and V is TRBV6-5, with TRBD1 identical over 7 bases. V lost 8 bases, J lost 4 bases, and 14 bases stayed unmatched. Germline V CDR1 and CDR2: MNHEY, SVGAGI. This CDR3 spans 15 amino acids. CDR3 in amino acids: CASGITGADSYEQYF. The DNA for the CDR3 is TGTGCCAGCGGAATAACAGGGGCCGATTCGTACGAGCAGTACTTC.

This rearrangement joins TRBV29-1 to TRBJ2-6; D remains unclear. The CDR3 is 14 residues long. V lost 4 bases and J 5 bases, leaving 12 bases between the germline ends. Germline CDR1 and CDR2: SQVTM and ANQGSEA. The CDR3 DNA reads TGCAGCGTTGGGGTGGAACAGCGGGCCAACGTCCTGACTTTC. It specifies CSVGVEQRANVLTF.

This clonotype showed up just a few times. The CDR3 here is CASSSRSGRNSPLHF. CDR3 coding DNA: TGTGCCAGCAGCTCCCGGAGTGGGAGGAATTCACCCCTCCACTTT. The chain links TRBV5-5 to TRBJ1-6; D gene unclear. Deletions cut 3 bases from V and 7 bases from J, with 14 bases between. The CDR3 is 15 residues long. CDR1 SGHKS and CDR2 YYEKEE come from the germline V gene (reference sequence).

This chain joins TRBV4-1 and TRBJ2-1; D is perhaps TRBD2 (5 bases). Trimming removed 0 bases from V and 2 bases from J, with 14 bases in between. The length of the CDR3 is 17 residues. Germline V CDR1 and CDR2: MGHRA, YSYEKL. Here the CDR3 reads CASSQDQRVGAYNEQFF. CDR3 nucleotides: TGCGCCAGCAGCCAAGATCAAAGGGTGGGAGCCTACAATGAGCAGTTCTTC.

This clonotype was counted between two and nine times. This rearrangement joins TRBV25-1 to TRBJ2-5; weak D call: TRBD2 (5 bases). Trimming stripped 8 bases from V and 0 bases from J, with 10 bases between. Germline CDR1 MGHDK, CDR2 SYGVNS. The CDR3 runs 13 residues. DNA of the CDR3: TGTGCCAGCGGAAATAGCGACCAAGAGACCCAGTACTTC. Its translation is CASGNSDQETQYF.

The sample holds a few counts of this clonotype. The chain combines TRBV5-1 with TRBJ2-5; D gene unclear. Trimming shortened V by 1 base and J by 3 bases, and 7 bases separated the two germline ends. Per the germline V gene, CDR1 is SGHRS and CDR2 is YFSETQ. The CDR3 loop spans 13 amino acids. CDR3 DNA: TGCGCCAGCAGCTTGCTGACGGAAGAGACCCAGTACTTC. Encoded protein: CASSLLTEETQYF.